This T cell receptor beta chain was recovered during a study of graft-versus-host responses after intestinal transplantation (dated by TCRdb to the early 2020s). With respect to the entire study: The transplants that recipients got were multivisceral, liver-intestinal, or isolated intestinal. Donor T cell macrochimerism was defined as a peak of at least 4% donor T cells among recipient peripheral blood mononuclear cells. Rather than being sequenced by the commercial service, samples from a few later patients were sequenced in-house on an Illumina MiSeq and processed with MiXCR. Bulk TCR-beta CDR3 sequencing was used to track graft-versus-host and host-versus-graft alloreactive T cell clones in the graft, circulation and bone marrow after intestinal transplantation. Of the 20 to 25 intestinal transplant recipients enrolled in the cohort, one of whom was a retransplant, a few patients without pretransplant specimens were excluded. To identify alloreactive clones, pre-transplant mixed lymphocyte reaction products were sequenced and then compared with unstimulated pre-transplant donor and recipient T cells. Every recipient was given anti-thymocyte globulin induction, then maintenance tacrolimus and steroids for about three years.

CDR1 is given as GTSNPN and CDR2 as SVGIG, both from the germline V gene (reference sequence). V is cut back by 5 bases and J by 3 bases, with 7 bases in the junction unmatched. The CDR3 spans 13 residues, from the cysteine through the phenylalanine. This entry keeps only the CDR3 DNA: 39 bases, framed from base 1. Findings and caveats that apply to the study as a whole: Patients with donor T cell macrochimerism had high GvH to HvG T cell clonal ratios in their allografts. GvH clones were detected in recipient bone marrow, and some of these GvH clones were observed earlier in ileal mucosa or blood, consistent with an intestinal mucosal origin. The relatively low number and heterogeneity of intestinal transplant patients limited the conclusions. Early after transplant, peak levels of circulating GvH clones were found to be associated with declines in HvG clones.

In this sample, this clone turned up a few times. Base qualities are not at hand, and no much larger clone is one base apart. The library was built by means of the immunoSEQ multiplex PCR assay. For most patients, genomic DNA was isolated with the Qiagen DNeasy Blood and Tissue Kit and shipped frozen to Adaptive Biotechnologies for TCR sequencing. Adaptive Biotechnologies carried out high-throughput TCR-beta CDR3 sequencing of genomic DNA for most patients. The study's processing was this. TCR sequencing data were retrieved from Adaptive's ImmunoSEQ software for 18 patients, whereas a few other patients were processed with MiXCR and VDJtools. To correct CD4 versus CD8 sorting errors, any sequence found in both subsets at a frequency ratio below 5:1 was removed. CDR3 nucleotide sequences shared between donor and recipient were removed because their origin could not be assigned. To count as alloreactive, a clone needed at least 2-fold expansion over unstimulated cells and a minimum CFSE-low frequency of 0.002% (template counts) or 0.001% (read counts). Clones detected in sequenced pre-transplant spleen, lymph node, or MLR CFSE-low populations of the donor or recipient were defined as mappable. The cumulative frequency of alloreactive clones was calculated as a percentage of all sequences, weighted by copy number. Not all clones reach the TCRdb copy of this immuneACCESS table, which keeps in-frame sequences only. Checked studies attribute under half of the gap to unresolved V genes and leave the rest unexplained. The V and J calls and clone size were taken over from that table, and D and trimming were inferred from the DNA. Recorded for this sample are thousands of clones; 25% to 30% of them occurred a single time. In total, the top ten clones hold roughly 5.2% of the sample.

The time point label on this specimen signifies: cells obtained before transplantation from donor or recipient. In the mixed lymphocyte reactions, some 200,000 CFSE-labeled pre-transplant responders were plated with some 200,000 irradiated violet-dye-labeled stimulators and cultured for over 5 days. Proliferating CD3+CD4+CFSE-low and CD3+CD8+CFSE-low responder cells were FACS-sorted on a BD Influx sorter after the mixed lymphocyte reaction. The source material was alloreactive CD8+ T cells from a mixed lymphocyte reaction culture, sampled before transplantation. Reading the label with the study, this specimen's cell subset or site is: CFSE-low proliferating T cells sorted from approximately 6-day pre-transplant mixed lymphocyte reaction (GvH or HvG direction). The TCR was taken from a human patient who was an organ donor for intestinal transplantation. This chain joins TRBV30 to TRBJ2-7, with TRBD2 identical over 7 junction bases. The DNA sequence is TGTGCCTGGGAGGTCGGGGGGATCTACGAGCAGTACTTC. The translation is CAWEVGGIYEQYF.